This paragraph covers one T cell receptor (beta chain) sequence. Its antigen is still unknown. This sample is part of a study of OX40 agonist ivuxolimab in advanced cancers. As for the study in general: The patients received agonistic anti-OX40 (CD134) antibody ivuxolimab. A partial response was reached by three patients: one with hepatocellular carcinoma and two with cutaneous melanoma. Patients enrolled in dose escalation were diagnosed with hepatocellular carcinoma, melanoma, renal cell or head and neck cancer.

General study findings and limits: Antigens targeted by the expanded peripheral T cells were not determined.

The CDR3 has 16 amino acids. Per the germline V gene, CDR1 is SGHAT and CDR2 is FQDESV (reference sequence). With 5 bases removed from V and 4 bases from J, the gap between germline ends came to 15 bases. Measured with immunoSEQ multiplex PCR; TCRdb has only the in-frame clones, and not every one. In the table there are tens of thousands of clones, roughly 87% of which are singletons. The sequence was collected from an adult with an advanced solid tumor such as melanoma, head and neck, liver or kidney cancer. This rearrangement joins TRBV11-1 to TRBJ2-6; D perhaps matches TRBD1 (5 bases). Sequencing used CD4+ or CD8+ T cells sorted from blood, obtained in a trial of the OX40 agonist ivuxolimab. CDR3 protein: CASSDRQGSGANVLTF. The CDR3 region has the DNA TGTGCCAGCAGCGATCGCCAGGGTTCCGGGGCCAACGTCCTGACTTTC.